This T cell receptor beta chain originates from a study of T-cell memory formation after mild COVID-19. About the study: Across donors, TCR clusters were largely donor specific.

5'RACE primed from the constant segment yielded TCR alpha and TCR beta cDNA libraries bearing sample barcodes and UMIs. TCRdb itself ran the 5' RACE reads through MiXCR, one entry per CDR3 protein. The sample yields about 130,000 distinct CDR3 sequences, 15% to 20% seen once. V was pared by 4 bases and J by 1 base, with 6 bases of the junction left unmatched. Germline V gene lookup returns CDR1 SGHRS and CDR2 YFSETQ. The CDR3 covers 15 residues. The sample was PBMCs or a T cell subset sorted from them (not recorded which). This sequence originates from a man younger than 35 who had mild COVID-19 (a few samples of this study predate the infection). Cell type and time point are not known. The V gene is TRBV5-1, the J gene TRBJ2-7, with TRBD2 matching over 9 bases. CDR3 in amino acids: CASSRLAGLSYEQYF. CDR3 in DNA: TGCGCCAGCAGCAGGCTAGCGGGACTATCCTACGAGCAGTACTTC.